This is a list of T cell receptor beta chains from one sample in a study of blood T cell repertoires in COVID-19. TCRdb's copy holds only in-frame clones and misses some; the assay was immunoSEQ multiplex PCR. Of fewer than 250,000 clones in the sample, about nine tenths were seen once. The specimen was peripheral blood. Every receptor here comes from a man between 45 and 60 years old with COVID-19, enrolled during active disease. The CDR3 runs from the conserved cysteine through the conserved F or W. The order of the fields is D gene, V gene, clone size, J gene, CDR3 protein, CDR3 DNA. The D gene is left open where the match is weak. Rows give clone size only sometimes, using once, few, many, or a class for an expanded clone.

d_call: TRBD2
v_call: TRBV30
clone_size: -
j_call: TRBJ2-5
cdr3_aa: CAWSPTRTSGGGTQYF
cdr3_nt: TGTGCCTGGAGTCCAACTCGGACTAGCGGGGGAGGGACCCAGTACTTC

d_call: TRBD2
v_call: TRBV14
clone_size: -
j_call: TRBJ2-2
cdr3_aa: CASSQRLAPNTGELFF
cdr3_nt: TGTGCCAGCAGCCAAAGACTAGCGCCGAACACCGGGGAGCTGTTTTTT

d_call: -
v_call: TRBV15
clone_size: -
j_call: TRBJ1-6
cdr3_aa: CATSRAPGSGSPLHF
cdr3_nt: TGTGCCACCAGCAGAGCCCCGGGGTCGGGATCACCCCTCCACTTT

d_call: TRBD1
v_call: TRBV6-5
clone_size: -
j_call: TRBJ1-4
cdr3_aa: CASSRRTGGGEKLFF
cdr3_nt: TGTGCCAGCAGTCGCCGGACAGGGGGCGGTGAAAAACTGTTTTTT

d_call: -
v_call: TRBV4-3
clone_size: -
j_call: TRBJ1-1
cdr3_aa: CASSQDSARTEAFF
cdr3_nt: TGCGCCAGCAGCCAAGATTCGGCGCGGACTGAAGCTTTCTTT

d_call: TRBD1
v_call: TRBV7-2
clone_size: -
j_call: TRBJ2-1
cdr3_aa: CASSLAPSGGNEQFF
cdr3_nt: TGTGCCAGCAGCTTAGCCCCTTCAGGGGGCAATGAGCAGTTCTTC

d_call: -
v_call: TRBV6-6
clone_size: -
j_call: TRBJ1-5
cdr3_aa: CASMVSTDSNQPQHF
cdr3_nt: TGTGCCAGCATGGTGTCGACAGATAGCAATCAGCCCCAGCATTTT

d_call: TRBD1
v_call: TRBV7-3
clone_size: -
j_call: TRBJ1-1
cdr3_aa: CASSLNPRTGEAFF
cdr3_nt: TGTGCCAGCAGCTTAAACCCCAGGACAGGAGAAGCTTTCTTT

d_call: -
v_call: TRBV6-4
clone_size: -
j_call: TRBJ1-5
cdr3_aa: CASSALGGSNQPQHF
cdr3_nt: TGTGCCAGCAGCGCCCTTGGGGGGAGCAATCAGCCCCAGCATTTT

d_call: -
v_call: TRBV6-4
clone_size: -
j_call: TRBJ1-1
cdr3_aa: CASSVDRGTEAFF
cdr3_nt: TGTGCCAGCAGCGTGGATAGGGGCACTGAAGCTTTCTTT

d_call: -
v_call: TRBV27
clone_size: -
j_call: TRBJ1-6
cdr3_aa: CASSPRNNNSPLHF
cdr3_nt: TGTGCCAGCAGTCCACGCAACAATAATTCACCCCTCCACTTT

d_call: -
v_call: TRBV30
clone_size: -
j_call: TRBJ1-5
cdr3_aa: CAWSSAGNQPQHF
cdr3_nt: TGTGCCTGGAGTTCCGCAGGCAATCAGCCCCAGCATTTT

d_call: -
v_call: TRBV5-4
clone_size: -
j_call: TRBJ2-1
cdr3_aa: CASSLPQGTPYNEQFF
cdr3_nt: TGTGCCAGCAGCTTACCCCAGGGAACCCCCTACAATGAGCAGTTCTTC

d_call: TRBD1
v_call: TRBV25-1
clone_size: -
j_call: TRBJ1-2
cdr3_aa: CASSEDRGGYTF
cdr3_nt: TGTGCCAGCAGTGAGGACAGGGGTGGCTACACCTTC

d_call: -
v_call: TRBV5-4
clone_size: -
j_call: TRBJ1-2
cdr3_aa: CASSLDSPTNYGYTF
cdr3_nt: TGTGCCAGCAGCTTGGACAGCCCTACTAACTATGGCTACACCTTC

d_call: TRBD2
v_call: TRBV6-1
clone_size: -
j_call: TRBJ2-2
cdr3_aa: CASSERGDMELFF
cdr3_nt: TGTGCCAGCAGTGAACGGGGGGATATGGAGCTGTTTTTT

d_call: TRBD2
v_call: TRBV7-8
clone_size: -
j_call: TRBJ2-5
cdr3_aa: CASSFLAGGEETQYF
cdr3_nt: TGTGCCAGCAGCTTCCTAGCGGGGGGGGAGGAGACCCAGTACTTC

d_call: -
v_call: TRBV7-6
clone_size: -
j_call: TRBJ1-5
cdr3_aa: CASSIERDIESNQPQHF
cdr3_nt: TGTGCCAGCAGCATCGAGAGGGACATTGAAAGCAATCAGCCCCAGCATTTT

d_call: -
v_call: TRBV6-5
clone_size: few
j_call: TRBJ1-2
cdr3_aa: CASSYRGSGYTF
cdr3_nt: TGTGCCAGCAGTTACCGGGGAAGTGGCTACACCTTC

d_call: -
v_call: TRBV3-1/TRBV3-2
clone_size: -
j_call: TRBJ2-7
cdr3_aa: CASSQSYEQYF
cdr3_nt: TGTGCCAGCAGCCAGAGCTACGAGCAGTACTTC

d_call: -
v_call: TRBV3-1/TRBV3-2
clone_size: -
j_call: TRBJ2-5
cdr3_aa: CASSPKLDNQETQYF
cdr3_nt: TGTGCCAGCAGCCCTAAATTGGACAACCAAGAGACCCAGTACTTC

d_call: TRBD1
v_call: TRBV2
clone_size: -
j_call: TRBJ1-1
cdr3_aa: CASRERGQVVTEAFF
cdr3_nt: TGTGCCAGCAGGGAGAGGGGGCAAGTGGTCACTGAAGCTTTCTTT

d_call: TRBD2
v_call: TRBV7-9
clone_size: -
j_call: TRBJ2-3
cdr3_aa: CAIRASGSTDTQYF
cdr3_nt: TGTGCCATAAGGGCTAGCGGAAGCACAGATACGCAGTATTTT

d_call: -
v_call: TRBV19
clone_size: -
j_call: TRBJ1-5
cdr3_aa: CASSIRGKGGNQPQHF
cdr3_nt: TGTGCCAGTAGTATTAGAGGGAAGGGGGGCAATCAGCCCCAGCATTTT

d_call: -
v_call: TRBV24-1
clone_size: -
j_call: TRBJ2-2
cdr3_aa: CATAPSPGNTGELFF
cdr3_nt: TGTGCCACAGCGCCCAGCCCCGGGAACACCGGGGAGCTGTTTTTT

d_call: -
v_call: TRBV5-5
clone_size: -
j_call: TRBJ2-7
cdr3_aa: CASSGRGQLEQYF
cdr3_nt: TGTGCCAGCAGCGGCCGGGGACAACTCGAGCAGTACTTC

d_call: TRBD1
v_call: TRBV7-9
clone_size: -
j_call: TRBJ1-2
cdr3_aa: CASSKQGSLSNYGYTF
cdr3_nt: TGTGCCAGCAGCAAACAGGGGTCTTTATCTAACTATGGCTACACCTTC

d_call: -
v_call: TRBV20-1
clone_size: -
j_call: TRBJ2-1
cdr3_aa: CSASASVSYNEQFF
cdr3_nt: TGCAGTGCTAGTGCGTCGGTCTCCTACAATGAGCAGTTCTTC

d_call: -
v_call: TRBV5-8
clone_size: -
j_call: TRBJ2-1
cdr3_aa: CASSLFRHTESYNEQFF
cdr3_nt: TGTGCCAGCAGCTTGTTTAGGCATACAGAATCGTACAATGAGCAGTTCTTC

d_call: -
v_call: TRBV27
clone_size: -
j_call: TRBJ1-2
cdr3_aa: CASSLVGQRIYGYTF
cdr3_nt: TGTGCCAGCAGTTTAGTAGGACAGAGGATCTATGGCTACACCTTC

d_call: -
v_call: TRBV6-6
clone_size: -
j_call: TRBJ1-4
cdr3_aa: CASSYSRGEKLFF
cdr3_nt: TGTGCCAGCAGTTACTCCAGGGGTGAAAAACTGTTTTTT

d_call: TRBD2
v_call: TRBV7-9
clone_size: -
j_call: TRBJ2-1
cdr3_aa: CASSLALAGGLYEQFF
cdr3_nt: TGTGCCAGCAGCTTAGCACTAGCGGGGGGCTTGTATGAGCAGTTCTTC

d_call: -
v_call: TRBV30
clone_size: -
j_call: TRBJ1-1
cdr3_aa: CAWSRENTEAFF
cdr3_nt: TGTGCCTGGAGTCGGGAGAACACTGAAGCTTTCTTT

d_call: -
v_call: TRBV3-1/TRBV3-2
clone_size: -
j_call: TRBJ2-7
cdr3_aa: CASSQDGVYEQYF
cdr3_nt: TGTGCCAGCAGCCAAGATGGAGTCTACGAGCAGTACTTC

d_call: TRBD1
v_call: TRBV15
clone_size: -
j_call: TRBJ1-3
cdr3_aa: CATSRDSGNTIYF
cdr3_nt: TGTGCCACCAGCCGGGACAGCGGAAACACCATATATTTT

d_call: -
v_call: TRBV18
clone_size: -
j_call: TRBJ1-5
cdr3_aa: CASSGGDQPQHF
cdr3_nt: TGTGCCAGCTCAGGAGGGGATCAGCCCCAGCATTTT

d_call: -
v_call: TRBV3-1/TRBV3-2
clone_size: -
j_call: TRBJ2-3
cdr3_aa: CASSRAAERVTDTQYF
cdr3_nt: TGTGCCAGCAGCCGCGCGGCAGAGAGAGTCACAGATACGCAGTATTTT

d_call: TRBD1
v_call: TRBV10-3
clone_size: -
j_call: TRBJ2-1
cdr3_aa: CAISESETGGHEQFF
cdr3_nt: TGTGCCATCAGTGAGTCCGAGACAGGGGGCCATGAGCAGTTCTTC

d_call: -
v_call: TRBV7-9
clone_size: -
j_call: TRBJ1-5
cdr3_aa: CASSWEGSPNQPQHF
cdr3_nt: TGTGCCAGCAGCTGGGAGGGGAGCCCCAATCAGCCCCAGCATTTT

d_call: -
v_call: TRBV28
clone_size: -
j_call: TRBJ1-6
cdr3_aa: CASSFGGVSSPLHF
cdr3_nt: TGTGCCAGCAGTTTTGGCGGGGTCAGTTCACCCCTCCACTTT

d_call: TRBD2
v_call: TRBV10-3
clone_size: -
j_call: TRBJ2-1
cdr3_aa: CAIGTSGMSSYNEQFF
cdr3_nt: TGTGCCATTGGGACTAGCGGGATGAGCTCCTACAATGAGCAGTTCTTC

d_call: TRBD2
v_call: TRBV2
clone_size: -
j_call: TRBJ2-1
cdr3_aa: CASSVETSGHNEQFF
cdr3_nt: TGTGCCAGCAGTGTGGAGACTAGCGGCCACAATGAGCAGTTCTTC

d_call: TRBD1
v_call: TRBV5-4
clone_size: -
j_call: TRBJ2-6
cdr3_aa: CASSLNRGGGANVLTF
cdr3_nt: TGTGCCAGCAGCCTGAACAGGGGCGGTGGGGCCAACGTCCTGACTTTC

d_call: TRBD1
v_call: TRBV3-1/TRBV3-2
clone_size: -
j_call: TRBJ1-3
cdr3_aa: CASSKRWGTVGGNTIYF
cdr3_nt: TGTGCCAGCAGCAAAAGGTGGGGGACAGTGGGTGGAAACACCATATATTTT

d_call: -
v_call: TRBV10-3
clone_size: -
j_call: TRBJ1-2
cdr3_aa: CAISESGQGGNYGYTF
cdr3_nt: TGTGCCATCAGTGAGTCCGGGCAGGGAGGGAACTATGGCTACACCTTC